Below, one TCR beta chain is given with its context. The data belong to a study of blood T cell repertoires in COVID-19. Study-wide context: The cDNA or gDNA used as material had been derived from T cells, B-cell-depleted T cells, or PBMCs.

Per the original methods: How many nucleated cells were present was estimated from reference gene primer amplification. TCRdb keeps only in-frame clones here, not all; method: immunoSEQ multiplex PCR. That table is the source of V, J and clone size, and D and trimming were worked out from the DNA. The sample lists more than 140,000 clones; around 83% were seen once. V dropped 4 bases and J dropped 4 bases, with 17 bases sitting between them. Germline V gives CDR1 SNHLY, CDR2 FYNNEI. This CDR3 region has 16 residues. The TCR comes from a woman aged 45-59 years in a cohort sampled during active or convalescent COVID-19. The sequenced sample consisted of peripheral blood. V is TRBV2 and J is TRBJ1-5; no firm D call. CDR3 DNA: TGTGCCAGCAGTGCCGGCGTCGAGCGGAAGAATCAGCCCCAGCATTTT. Protein sequence: CASSAGVERKNQPQHF.